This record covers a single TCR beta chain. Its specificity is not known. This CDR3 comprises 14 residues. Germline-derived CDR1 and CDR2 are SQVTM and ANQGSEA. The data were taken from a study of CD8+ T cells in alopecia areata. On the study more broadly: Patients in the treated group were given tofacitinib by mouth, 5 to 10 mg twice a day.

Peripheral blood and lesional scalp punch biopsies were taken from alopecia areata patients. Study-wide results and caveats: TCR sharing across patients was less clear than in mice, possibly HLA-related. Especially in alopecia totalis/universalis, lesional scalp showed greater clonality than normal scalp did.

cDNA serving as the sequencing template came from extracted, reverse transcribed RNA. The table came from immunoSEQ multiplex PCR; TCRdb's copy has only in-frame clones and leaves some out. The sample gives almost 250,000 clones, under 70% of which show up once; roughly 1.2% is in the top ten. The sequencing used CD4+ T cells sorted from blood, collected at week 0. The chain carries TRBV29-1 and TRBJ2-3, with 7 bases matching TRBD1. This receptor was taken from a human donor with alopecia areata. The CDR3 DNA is TGCACTTTTTGGGGACAGATGGGCCTCGATACGCAGTATTTT. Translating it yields CTFWGQMGLDTQYF.